These 31 T cell receptor beta chains were all obtained from the same sample, sequenced in a study of control samples from healthy donors and cancer patients. Method: immunoSEQ multiplex PCR; TCRdb's copy keeps in-frame clones and lacks some. The sample yields 200,000 to 250,000 clones, just under 95% seen once. Material for sequencing was blood. The origin of the receptors is a man aged 45 to 65 in good health.

V usage is TRBV7-3 and J usage is TRBJ2-1, with D possibly matching TRBD2 (5 bases). The CDR3 has 17 amino acids. The germline V gene has CDR1 SGHTA and CDR2 FQGTGA. The germline V and J ends were trimmed by 4 bases and 8 bases, with 24 bases remaining between them. In DNA form, the CDR3 reads TGTGCCAGCAGCTCGAGAAGCGGTGGAGGCTTCCCCGATGAGCAGTTCTTC. The encoded protein is CASSSRSGGGFPDEQFF.

V usage is TRBV5-1 and J usage is TRBJ2-5, with TRBD2 identical over 8 bases. The CDR3 is made up of 16 amino acids. CDR1 and CDR2 (germline): SGHRS, YFSETQ. V was pared by 4 bases and J by 1 base, with 9 bases of the junction left unmatched. The CDR3 sequence is CASSLLAAGAQETQYF. Written as DNA, the CDR3 is TGCGCCAGCAGCCTCCTTGCAGCGGGGGCCCAAGAGACCCAGTACTTC. Combining the CDR3 with reference TRBV5-1 and TRBJ2-5 gives the whole variable domain KAGVTQTPRYLIKTRGQQVTLSCSPISGHRSVSWYQQTPGQGLQFLFEYFSETQRNKGNFPGRFSGRQFSNSRSEMNVSTLELGDSALYLCASSLLAAGAQETQYFGPGTRLLVL.

As concerns this clone: At one end, the junction sequence differs from germline, possibly due to a read error. This chain joins TRBV5-1 and TRBJ2-1; 10 bases match TRBD2. Germline CDR1 is SGHRS and CDR2 is YFSETQ. The CDR3 contains 15 residues. In nucleotides, the CDR3 is TGCGCCAGCAGCTACACTAGCGGGGAGTACAGTGAGCAGTTCTTC. Amino acids: CASSYTSGEYSEQFF.

The genes are TRBV5-1 and TRBJ1-1; 7 bases fit TRBD1. With V trimmed by 1 base and J by 4 bases, 7 bases remained unmatched. The CDR3 sequence is 15 residues long. Germline CDR1 SGHRS, CDR2 YFSETQ. The CDR3 loop is CASSLTTGPSTEAFF. CDR3 sequence (DNA): TGCGCCAGCAGCTTGACGACAGGGCCGAGCACTGAAGCTTTCTTT.

This clone is a singleton in its sample. This chain uses TRBV7-2 with TRBJ1-5; the D gene is possibly TRBD1 (5 bases). The CDR3 has 16 amino acids. Trimming shortened V by 1 base and J by 3 bases, and 13 bases separated the two germline ends. The V gene's germline CDR1 is SGHTA and CDR2 FQGNSA. The CDR3 DNA sequence: TGTGCCAGCAGCTTAGGGGGCTGGAGGTCCAATCAGCCCCAGCATTTT. Encoded protein: CASSLGGWRSNQPQHF. Using reference TRBV7-2 and TRBJ1-5 for the parts outside the CDR3, the full variable domain is GAGVSQSPSNKVTEKGKDVELRCDPISGHTALYWYRQSLGQGLEFLIYFQGNSAPDKSGLPSDRFSAERTGGSVSTLTIQRTQQEDSAVYLCASSLGGWRSNQPQHFGDGTRLSIL.

This chain joins TRBV28 and TRBJ1-5; D gene unclear. V was trimmed by 5 bases and J by 3 bases, leaving 11 bases between them. CDR1 MDHEN and CDR2 SYDVKM come from the germline V gene. This CDR3 has 14 residues. The CDR3 loop reads CASSPRTTNQPQHF. CDR3 nucleotides: TGTGCCAGCAGTCCTCGGACGACCAATCAGCCCCAGCATTTT.

This chain connects TRBV6-2 or TRBV6-3 to TRBJ1-2; a weak D match, TRBD1 (6 bases). Per germline, CDR1 MNHEY and CDR2 SVGEGT. Trimming left V 3 bases short and J 2 bases short, with 16 bases between. The CDR3 length is 16 residues. The CDR3 DNA reads TGTGCCAGCAGTTATAACCGTTACAGGGCAAACTATGGCTACACCTTC. Its protein product is CASSYNRYRANYGYTF.

The chain is built from TRBV4-3 and TRBJ2-2, with a possible D match to TRBD2 (6 bases). The CDR3 covers 15 residues. Per germline, CDR1 LGHNA and CDR2 YSLEER. V dropped 1 base and J dropped 6 bases, with 12 bases sitting between them. In nucleotides, the CDR3 is TGCGCCAGCAGCCAAGCCCGACTAGATCCCGGGGAGCTGTTTTTT. This sequence encodes CASSQARLDPGELFF.

The chain uses TRBV7-3 and TRBJ1-1; TRBD1 agrees at 7 bases. The CDR3 sequence is 15 residues long. The trim removed 1 base at V and 4 bases at J, leaving 6 bases unmatched. CDR1 is SGHTA and CDR2 is FQGTGA in the germline V gene. CDR3 protein: CASSLNSNRGTEAFF. The CDR3 DNA follows: TGTGCCAGCAGCTTAAACAGTAACAGGGGCACTGAAGCTTTCTTT. The whole variable domain, filled in from reference TRBV7-3 and TRBJ1-1, reads GAGVSQTPSNKVTEKGKYVELRCDPISGHTALYWYRQSLGQGPEFLIYFQGTGAADDSGLPNDRFFAVRPEGSVSTLKIQRTERGDSAVYLCASSLNSNRGTEAFFGQGTRLTVV.

The rearrangement joins TRBV5-1 to TRBJ1-6, with D maybe TRBD1 (5 bases). Germline-derived CDR1 and CDR2 are SGHRS and YFSETQ. V was trimmed by 4 bases and J by 10 bases, leaving 18 bases between them. This CDR3 is 15 amino acids long. The chain's CDR3 is CASSLGQGVTSPLHF. The CDR3 nucleotides are TGCGCCAGCAGCCTCGGTCAGGGCGTTACGTCACCCCTCCACTTT.

V is TRBV5-1 and J is TRBJ1-6; 9 nucleotides agree with TRBD1. After removal of 1 base from V and 7 bases from J, the junction contained 6 bases not matched to a gene. Germline V CDR1 and CDR2: SGHRS, YFSETQ. The CDR3 loop spans 16 amino acids. DNA of the CDR3: TGCGCCAGCAGCTTGTCCCCCGGGACAGGGAATTCACCCCTCCACTTT. It is translated as CASSLSPGTGNSPLHF.

The V gene is TRBV5-1, the J gene TRBJ1-4; D call uncertain. This CDR3 has 15 residues. From germline, CDR1 is SGHRS and CDR2 YFSETQ. V gave up 3 bases and J gave up 8 bases, with 17 bases separating them. In DNA, the CDR3 is TGCGCCAGCAGCTCCCTAGGGAACGGTGAGGAAAAACTGTTTTTT. Protein sequence: CASSSLGNGEEKLFF.

J is TRBJ2-2 and V is TRBV9; D is perhaps TRBD1 (5 bases). The V end was cut by 4 bases, the J end by 0 bases, with 10 bases between. Germline V CDR1 and CDR2: SGDLS, YYNGEE. The CDR3 runs to 15 residues. The DNA for the CDR3 is TGTGCCAGCAGCCTCAGGGCCGCGAACACCGGGGAGCTGTTTTTT. Translating it yields CASSLRAANTGELFF.

V is TRBV11-2 and J is TRBJ1-6; 8 nucleotides align to TRBD1. Losses at the gene ends were 5 bases for V and 16 bases for J; bases not matched to a gene: 25. Germline V CDR1 and CDR2: SGHAT, FQNNGV. This CDR3 is built from 18 residues. The CDR3 sequence is CASSPRQGTFSDRISLHF. The CDR3 DNA reads TGTGCCAGCAGCCCTCGACAGGGGACCTTCTCCGATCGGATTTCTCTCCACTTT.

This clone was observed a single time. V gene TRBV2 combines with J gene TRBJ1-5, with D tentatively TRBD1 (5 bases). This CDR3 is 14 amino acids long. The germline V gene encodes CDR1 SNHLY and CDR2 FYNNEI. Trimming shortened V by 6 bases and J by 9 bases, and 18 bases separated the two germline ends. As DNA, the CDR3 is TGTGCCAGCAGCCTCGGGGGGTGGGCTTGGCCCCAGCATTTT. It yields the protein CASSLGGWAWPQHF.

The rearrangement links TRBV18 to TRBJ1-1; tentative D call: TRBD1 (6 bases). Germline V gives CDR1 KGHSH, CDR2 LQKENI. V lost 3 bases and J lost 5, with 22 bases in between. This CDR3 comprises 17 residues. The CDR3 DNA follows: TGTGCCAGCTCACCCTTGTCATCGGCAGGGGCGCGTACTGAAGCTTTCTTT. It translates to CASSPLSSAGARTEAFF.

V is TRBV5-1 and J is TRBJ1-2; D may be TRBD1 (5 bases). The CDR3 runs to 13 residues. Germline V gene sequence: CDR1 SGHRS, CDR2 YFSETQ. V lost 0 bases, J lost 4 bases, and 7 bases lay in between. The CDR3 DNA reads as TGCGCCAGCAGCTTGGCAGGGTTCTATGGCTACACCTTC. Protein sequence: CASSLAGFYGYTF.

V is TRBV10-2 and J is TRBJ1-2; 12 nucleotides align to TRBD1. Germline trimming cut 2 bases from V and 4 bases from J; bases unmatched to any gene: 5. Germline CDR1 and CDR2: WSHSY and SAAADI. CDR3 length: 16 residues. The DNA for the CDR3 is TGCGCCAGCAGTGAGGGGGGACAGGGGGCGATCTATGGCTACACCTTC. Translating it yields CASSEGGQGAIYGYTF.

Ten or more counts support this clone. The chain has TRBV3-1 (or the pseudogene TRBV3-2) and TRBJ1-2, with a tentative D call TRBD1 (6 bases). The CDR3 contains 15 residues. Looked up from germline, CDR1 is LGHDT and CDR2 is YNNKEL (reference sequence). The V gene lost 6 bases and the J gene lost 6 bases, with 20 bases spanning the gap. The CDR3 loop reads CASSPTATGSNGYTF. Here the CDR3 DNA reads TGTGCCAGCAGTCCTACCGCAACAGGGAGCAATGGCTACACCTTC.

This clone was counted a single time. V is TRBV5-1 and J is TRBJ1-5; TRBD1 aligns across 7 bases. Trimming at V came to 2 bases and at J to 6 bases, leaving 5 bases not matched to a gene. In germline, CDR1 is SGHRS, CDR2 YFSETQ. This CDR3 comprises 14 residues. CDR3 region: CASSLSGGGQPQHF. CDR3 coding DNA: TGCGCCAGCAGCTTATCAGGGGGGGGTCAGCCCCAGCATTTT.

The chain employs TRBV2 and TRBJ2-2; 9 bases match TRBD1. J gave up 4 bases and V 6 bases, and 9 bases lay outside the gene matches. The CDR3 is 16 amino acids. Looked up from germline, CDR1 is SNHLY and CDR2 is FYNNEI. The CDR3 reads CASSYSGTGFTGELFF. The CDR3 DNA reads TGTGCCAGCAGCTATTCCGGGACAGGGTTCACCGGGGAGCTGTTTTTT. The full variable domain, with the rest looked up from reference TRBV2 and TRBJ2-2, is EPEVTQTPSHQVTQMGQEVILRCVPISNHLYFYWYRQILGQKVEFLVSFYNNEISEKSEIFDDQFSVERPDGSNFTLKIRSTKLEDSAMYFCASSYSGTGFTGELFFGEGSRLTVL.

CDR3: CASIRQGRETQYF. Written as DNA, the CDR3 is TGTGCCAGCATTCGACAGGGGAGAGAGACCCAGTACTTC. This chain uses TRBV12-3 or TRBV12-4 with TRBJ2-5, with 8 positions matching TRBD1. The CDR3 contains 13 residues. V was clipped by 7 bases and J by 4 bases; unmatched bases: 5.

The rearrangement uses TRBV7-9 and TRBJ2-5; 9 nucleotides match TRBD1. Germline-derived CDR1 and CDR2 are SEHNR and FQNEAQ (reference sequence). CDR3 length equals 13 residues. J gave up 5 bases and V 11 bases, and 9 bases lay outside the gene matches. The DNA of the CDR3 is TGTGCCGGGGACAGGGTCGTAGGGGAGACCCAGTACTTC. As protein: CAGDRVVGETQYF.

The chain joins TRBV5-1 to TRBJ2-1; 11 nucleotides align to TRBD2. CDR1 is SGHRS and CDR2 is YFSETQ in the germline V gene. The CDR3 has 15 residues. Unmatched junction bases numbered 8, after V lost 5 bases and J lost 7 bases. CDR3: CASRASGGTPNEQFF. The CDR3 nucleotides read TGCGCCAGCAGAGCTAGCGGGGGGACTCCTAATGAGCAGTTCTTC. Full variable domain (outside the CDR3, taken from reference TRBV5-1 and TRBJ2-1): KAGVTQTPRYLIKTRGQQVTLSCSPISGHRSVSWYQQTPGQGLQFLFEYFSETQRNKGNFPGRFSGRQFSNSRSEMNVSTLELGDSALYLCASRASGGTPNEQFFGPGTRLTVL.

V is TRBV2 and J is TRBJ1-4; no clear D. CDR1 SNHLY and CDR2 FYNNEI come from the germline V gene. This CDR3 comprises 13 residues. V was clipped by 4 bases and J by 3 bases, with 6 bases between them. CDR3 coding DNA: TGTGCCAGCAGTGGGGTGGCTAATGAAAAACTGTTTTTT. This sequence encodes CASSGVANEKLFF.

This chain uses TRBV6-5 with TRBJ1-2, with 9 positions matching TRBD1. Looked up from germline, CDR1 is MNHEY and CDR2 is SVGAGI. The CDR3 consists of 14 residues. Trimming cost V 6 bases and J 3 bases; bases outside gene matches: 5. The CDR3 nucleotides read TGTGCCAGCAGGGCGACAGGGGGGGACTATGGCTACACCTTC. This sequence encodes CASRATGGDYGYTF.

The rearrangement links TRBV4-2 to TRBJ2-3; D ambiguous. From germline, CDR1 is LGHNA and CDR2 YNFKEQ. The CDR3 is made up of 13 amino acids. Between the trimmed V and J ends, which lost 0 bases and 5 bases, there was a span of 6 bases. This CDR3 reads CASSQDRKDTQYF. The DNA for the CDR3 is TGTGCCAGCAGCCAAGATCGTAAAGATACGCAGTATTTT.

This clone came up once. The chain links TRBV5-6 to TRBJ1-3; D gene uncertain. Trimming took off 0 bases at V and 0 bases at J, with 7 bases between the two ends. Germline V gives CDR1 SGHDT, CDR2 YYEEEE. There are 15 residues in the CDR3. CDR3 amino acids: CASSLEVSSGNTIYF. CDR3 nucleotide sequence: TGTGCCAGCAGCTTGGAGGTGAGCTCTGGAAACACCATATATTTT.

The V call is TRBV4-3, the J call TRBJ2-2, with 9 bases lining up with TRBD2. Trimming at V came to 4 bases and at J to 7 bases, leaving 7 bases not matched to a gene. The CDR3 totals 15 residues. CDR1 is LGHNA, CDR2 YSLEER, per germline. This CDR3 reads CASSLAGARGGELFF. CDR3 in DNA: TGCGCCAGCAGCCTAGCGGGGGCGCGGGGCGGGGAGCTGTTTTTT.

V usage is TRBV6-6 and J usage is TRBJ1-2, with 7 bases lining up with TRBD1. The V gene end was trimmed by 5 bases and the J gene end by 7 bases; junction bases not matched to a gene: 4. This CDR3 spans 12 amino acids. The germline V gene encodes CDR1 MNHNY and CDR2 SVGAGI (reference sequence). DNA of the CDR3: TGTGCCAGCAGTACAGGGGAGAGTGGCTACACCTTC. It translates to CASSTGESGYTF.

The rearrangement links TRBV5-8 to TRBJ2-2, with a possible D match to TRBD1 (5 bases). V lost 5 bases and J 3 bases, leaving 14 bases between the germline ends. Germline V gene sequence: CDR1 SGHTS, CDR2 YDEGEE. The CDR3 runs to 15 residues. The CDR3 reads CASSPVGAHTGELFF. The DNA of the CDR3 is TGTGCCAGCAGTCCTGTTGGGGCCCACACCGGGGAGCTGTTTTTT. Filled out from reference TRBV5-8 and TRBJ2-2, the complete variable domain reads EAGVTQSPTHLIKTRGQQATLRCSPISGHTSVYWYQQALGLGLQFLLWYDEGEERNRGNFPPRFSGRQFPNYSSELNVNALELEDSALYLCASSPVGAHTGELFFGEGSRLTVL.